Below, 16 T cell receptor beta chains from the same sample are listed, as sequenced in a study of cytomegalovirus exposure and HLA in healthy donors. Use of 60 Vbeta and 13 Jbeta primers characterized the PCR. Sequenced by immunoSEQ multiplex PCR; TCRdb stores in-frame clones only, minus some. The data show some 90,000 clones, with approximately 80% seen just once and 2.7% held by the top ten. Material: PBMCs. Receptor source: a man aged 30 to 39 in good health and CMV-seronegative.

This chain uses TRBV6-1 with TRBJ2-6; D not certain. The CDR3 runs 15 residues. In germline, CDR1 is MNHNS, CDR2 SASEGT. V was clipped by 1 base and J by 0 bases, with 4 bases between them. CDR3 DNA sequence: TGTGCCAGCAGTGAAGACAACTCTGGGGCCAACGTCCTGACTTTC. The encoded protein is CASSEDNSGANVLTF.

CDR3 in DNA: TGTGCCAGCAGTCGGACAGTTGATGAAAAACTGTTTTTT. This sequence encodes CASSRTVDEKLFF. The chain carries TRBV6-5 and TRBJ1-4; the D gene is possibly TRBD1 (6 bases). This CDR3 has 13 residues. Germline CDR1 and CDR2: MNHEY and SVGAGI. Trimming cost V 5 bases and J 6 bases, with 10 bases left between them.

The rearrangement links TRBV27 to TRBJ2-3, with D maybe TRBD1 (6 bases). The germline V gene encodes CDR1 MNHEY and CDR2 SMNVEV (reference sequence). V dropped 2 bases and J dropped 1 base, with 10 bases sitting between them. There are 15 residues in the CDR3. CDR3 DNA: TGTGCCAGCAGTTTAGGCAGGGGTGGCACAGATACGCAGTATTTT. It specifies CASSLGRGGTDTQYF.

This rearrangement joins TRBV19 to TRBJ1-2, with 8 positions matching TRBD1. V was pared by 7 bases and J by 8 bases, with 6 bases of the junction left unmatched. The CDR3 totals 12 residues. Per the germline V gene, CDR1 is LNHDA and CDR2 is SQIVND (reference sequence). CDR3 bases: TGTGCCAGTAATGACAGGGGAAGCGGCTACACCTTC. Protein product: CASNDRGSGYTF.

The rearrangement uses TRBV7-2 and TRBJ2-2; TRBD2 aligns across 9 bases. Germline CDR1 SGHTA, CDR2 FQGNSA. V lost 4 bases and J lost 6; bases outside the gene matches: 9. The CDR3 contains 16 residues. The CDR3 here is CASSSRLAVLPGELFF. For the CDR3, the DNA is TGTGCCAGCAGCTCCCGACTAGCGGTCCTTCCCGGGGAGCTGTTTTTT.

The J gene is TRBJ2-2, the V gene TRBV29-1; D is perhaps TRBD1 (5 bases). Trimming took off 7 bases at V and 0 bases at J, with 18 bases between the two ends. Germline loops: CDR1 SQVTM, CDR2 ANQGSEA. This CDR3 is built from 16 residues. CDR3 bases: TGCAGCGCCACCCTCGCGGTCAGGGCGAACACCGGGGAGCTGTTTTTT. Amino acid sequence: CSATLAVRANTGELFF.

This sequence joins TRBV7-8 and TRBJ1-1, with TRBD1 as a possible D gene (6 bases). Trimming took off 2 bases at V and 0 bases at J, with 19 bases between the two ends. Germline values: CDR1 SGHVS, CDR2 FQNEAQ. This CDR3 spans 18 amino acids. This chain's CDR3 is CASSLFTVARGMNTEAFF. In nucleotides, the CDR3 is TGTGCCAGCAGCTTATTCACAGTGGCAAGGGGGATGAACACTGAAGCTTTCTTT.

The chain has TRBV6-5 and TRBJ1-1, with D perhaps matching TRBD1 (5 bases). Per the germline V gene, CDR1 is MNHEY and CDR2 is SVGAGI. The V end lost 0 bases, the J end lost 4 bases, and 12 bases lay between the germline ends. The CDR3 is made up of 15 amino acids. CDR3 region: CASSYSTVGGTEAFF. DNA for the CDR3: TGTGCCAGCAGTTACTCGACAGTGGGAGGCACTGAAGCTTTCTTT.

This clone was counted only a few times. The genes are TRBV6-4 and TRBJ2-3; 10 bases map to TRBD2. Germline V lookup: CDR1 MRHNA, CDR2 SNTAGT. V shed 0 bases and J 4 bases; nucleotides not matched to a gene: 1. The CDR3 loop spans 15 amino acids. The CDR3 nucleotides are TGTGCCAGCAGTGACTCTAGCGGGGGGCCAGATACGCAGTATTTT. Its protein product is CASSDSSGGPDTQYF.

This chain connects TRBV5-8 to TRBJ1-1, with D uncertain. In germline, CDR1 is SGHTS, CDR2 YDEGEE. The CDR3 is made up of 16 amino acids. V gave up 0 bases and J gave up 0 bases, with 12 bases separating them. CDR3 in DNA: TGTGCCAGCAGCTTGGTGCGGCCACATATGAACACTGAAGCTTTCTTT. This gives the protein CASSLVRPHMNTEAFF.

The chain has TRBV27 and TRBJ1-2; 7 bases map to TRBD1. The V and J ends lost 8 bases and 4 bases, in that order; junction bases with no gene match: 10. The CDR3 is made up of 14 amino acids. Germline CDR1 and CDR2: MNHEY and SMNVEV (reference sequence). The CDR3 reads CASGTPGQIYGYTF. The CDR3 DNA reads TGTGCCAGCGGGACCCCGGGACAGATCTATGGCTACACCTTC.

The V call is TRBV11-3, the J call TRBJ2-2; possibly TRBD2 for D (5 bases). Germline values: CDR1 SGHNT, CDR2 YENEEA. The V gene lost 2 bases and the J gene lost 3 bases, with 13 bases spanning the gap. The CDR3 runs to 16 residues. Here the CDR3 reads CASSLYPGSDTGELFF. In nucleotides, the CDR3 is TGTGCCAGCAGCTTATACCCGGGGTCGGACACCGGGGAGCTGTTTTTT.

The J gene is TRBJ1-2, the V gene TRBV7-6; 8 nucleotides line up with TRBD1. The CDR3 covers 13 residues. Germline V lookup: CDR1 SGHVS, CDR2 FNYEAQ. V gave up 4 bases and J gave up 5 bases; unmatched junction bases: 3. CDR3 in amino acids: CASSSDREYGYTF. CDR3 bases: TGTGCCAGCAGCTCGGACAGGGAGTATGGCTACACCTTC.

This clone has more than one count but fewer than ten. The CDR3 region is CATSTNPPIQGDTEAFF. The CDR3 bases are TGTGCCACCAGCACAAACCCTCCGATACAGGGGGACACTGAAGCTTTCTTT. The J gene is TRBJ1-1, the V gene TRBV15; 8 bases fit TRBD1. Per germline, CDR1 LNHNV and CDR2 YYDKDF (reference sequence). J gave up 3 bases and V 4 bases, and 13 bases lay outside the gene matches. The CDR3 totals 17 residues.

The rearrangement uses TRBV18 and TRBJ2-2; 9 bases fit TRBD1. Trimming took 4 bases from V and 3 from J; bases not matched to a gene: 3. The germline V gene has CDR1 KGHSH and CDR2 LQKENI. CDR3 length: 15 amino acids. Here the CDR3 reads CASSRDRVDTGELFF. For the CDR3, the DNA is TGTGCCAGCTCACGGGACAGGGTGGACACCGGGGAGCTGTTTTTT. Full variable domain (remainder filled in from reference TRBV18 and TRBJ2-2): NAGVMQNPRHLVRRRGQEARLRCSPMKGHSHVYWYRQLPEEGLKFMVYLQKENIIDESGMPKERFSAEFPKEGPSILRIQQVVRGDSAAYFCASSRDRVDTGELFFGEGSRLTVL.

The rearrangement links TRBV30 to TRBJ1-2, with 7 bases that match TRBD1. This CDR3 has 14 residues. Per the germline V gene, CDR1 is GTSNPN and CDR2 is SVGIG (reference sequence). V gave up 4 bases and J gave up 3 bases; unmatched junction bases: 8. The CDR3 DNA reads TGTGCCTGGACGGCAGGGGGAAGTGACTATGGCTACACCTTC. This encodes CAWTAGGSDYGYTF.